A selection of T cell receptor beta chains follows, all from one sample in a study of T cell changes during pregnancy in multiple sclerosis. Libraries were prepared by immunoSEQ multiplex PCR; TCRdb keeps only in-frame clonotypes and omits some of them. The sample has around 130,000 clones, around 93% seen once; the top ten hold approximately 5.8%. Here the sequenced sample was peripheral blood, taken before pregnancy. These receptor sequences come from a female donor with multiple sclerosis, enrolled in a pregnancy study. Each CDR3 is given with its conserved first and last residue. The order of the fields is V gene, J gene, CDR3 protein.

>TRBV2|TRBJ1-1
CASRQVKGFTEAFF
>TRBV7-9|TRBJ2-7
CASSSFTGTSAYEQYF
>TRBV6-1|TRBJ2-1
CASSEARGGAVHEQFF
>TRBV29-1|TRBJ2-2
CSVEEGTGELFF
>TRBV5-1|TRBJ1-1
CASSLSVGQGDTEAFF
>TRBV18|TRBJ1-5
CASSRDSHNQPQHF
>TRBV6-5|TRBJ1-2
CASSGKGGGYGYTF
>TRBV2|TRBJ1-2
CASSEGVGSTNYGYTF
>TRBV5-1|TRBJ2-2
CASTPGAANTGELFF
>TRBV27|TRBJ2-1
CASKSGGTNFLNEQFF
>TRBV2|TRBJ2-2
CASSEIRGDTGELFF
>TRBV19|TRBJ2-2
CASSPIAGYTGELFF
>TRBV25-1|TRBJ2-7
CASSDATSGSYEQYF
>TRBV7-2|TRBJ2-3
CASSFQGGYTDTQYF
>TRBV2|TRBJ1-1
CASSDGQRNTEAFF
>TRBV5-4|TRBJ2-7
CASSDDNPGEQYF
>TRBV5-1|TRBJ1-2
CASSMGQGVSYGYTF
>TRBV18|TRBJ2-1
CASSPGGGALNNEQFF
>TRBV5-4|TRBJ2-4
CASSSPGTGKENIQYF
>TRBV6-5|TRBJ2-7
CASSSSNYEQYF